The 31 T cell receptor beta chains given below trace back to one sample, sequenced in a study of CD8 T cells in Susac syndrome. RNA, at about 0.45 to 1 ug, was reverse transcribed with random hexamers. One entry per CDR3 protein, called by TCRdb with MiXCR from the immunoSEQ multiplex PCR reads. The repertoire consists of around 200,000 distinct CDR3 sequences, with 95% occurring once and the leading ten covering around 0.08%. Sequenced input: CD4+ T cells from PBMCs. Receptors originate from a human donor with multiple sclerosis.

The chain carries TRBV10-3 and TRBJ1-5, with a weak D call TRBD1 (5 bases). Per germline, CDR1 ENHRY and CDR2 SYGVKD. This CDR3 has 13 amino acids. Trimming stripped 4 bases from V and 6 bases from J, with 10 bases between. The CDR3 DNA sequence: TGTGCCATCAGTGGGGACCCGAGTCAGCCCCAGCATTTT. The encoded protein is CAISGDPSQPQHF.

V gene TRBV7-2 combines with J gene TRBJ2-1, with D perhaps given as TRBD1 or TRBD2 (6 bases each). Germline lookup yields CDR1 SGHTA and CDR2 FQGNSA. V gave up 6 bases and J gave up 5 bases, with 14 bases separating them. This CDR3 comprises 14 residues. The DNA of the CDR3 is TGTGCCAGCAGAAAACCGGGGGCGGACAATGAGCAGTTCTTC. The encoded protein is CASRKPGADNEQFF.

V usage is TRBV10-3 and J usage is TRBJ2-5; TRBD1 matches 8 bases. V gave up 3 bases and J gave up 1 base; unmatched junction bases: 4. The CDR3 has 15 residues. Germline CDR1 and CDR2: ENHRY and SYGVKD. As DNA, the CDR3 is TGTGCCATCAGTGATTGGACAGGGCCCCAAGAGACCCAGTACTTC. Encoded protein: CAISDWTGPQETQYF.

The J gene is TRBJ1-5, the V gene TRBV6-6; D might be TRBD1 (5 bases). In germline, CDR1 is MNHNY, CDR2 SVGAGI (reference sequence). There are 14 residues in the CDR3. With 10 bases removed from V and 10 bases from J, the gap between germline ends came to 23 bases. CDR3 amino acids: CATLLGGADEPQHF. CDR3 sequence (DNA): TGTGCCACCCTCCTGGGAGGGGCGGATGAACCCCAGCATTTT.

The chain is built from TRBV30 and TRBJ2-1, with 8 bases lining up with TRBD2. J was trimmed by 4 bases and V by 2 bases; bases with no gene match: 16. CDR3 length equals 18 residues. Germline V gene sequence: CDR1 GTSNPN, CDR2 SVGIG (reference sequence). DNA of the CDR3: TGTGCCTGGAGTAGGGCGGGGGGTACCTTTCGGTCTTACAATGAGCAGTTCTTC. Translation: CAWSRAGGTFRSYNEQFF.

This clonotype was detected once. The chain has TRBV30 and TRBJ1-1, with 8 bases fitting TRBD1. Trimming removed 1 base from V and 3 bases from J; junction bases left unmatched: 1. The CDR3 is 13 amino acids. Germline lookup yields CDR1 GTSNPN and CDR2 SVGIG (reference sequence). The chain's CDR3 is CAWSEDRDTEAFF. The CDR3 coding sequence is TGTGCCTGGAGTGAGGACAGGGACACTGAAGCTTTCTTT. Full variable domain (rest looked up from reference TRBV30 and TRBJ1-1): SQTIHQWPATLVQPVGSPLSLECTVEGTSNPNLYWYRQAAGRGLQLLFYSVGIGQISSEVPQNLSASRPQDRQFILSSKKLLLSDSGFYLCAWSEDRDTEAFFGQGTRLTVV.

This clonotype is a singleton in its sample. V gene TRBV20-1 combines with J gene TRBJ1-6; unclear D gene. Trimming left V 1 base short and J 5 bases short, with 6 bases between. There are 13 residues in the CDR3. The germline V gene encodes CDR1 DFQATT and CDR2 SNEGSKA (reference sequence). CDR3 residues: CSARGVDNSPLHF. In nucleotides, the CDR3 is TGCAGTGCTAGAGGAGTCGATAATTCACCCCTCCACTTT.

This clonotype appeared a single time. The rearrangement links TRBV14 to TRBJ1-5, with D possibly TRBD1 on 6 matching bases. Trimming took 5 bases from V and 4 from J, leaving 9 bases between them. Germline V gene sequence: CDR1 SGHDN, CDR2 FVKESK. CDR3 size: 13 residues. The chain's CDR3 is CASSWGANQPQHF. The CDR3 bases are TGTGCCAGCAGCTGGGGGGCGAATCAGCCCCAGCATTTT. The full variable domain, rest sourced from reference TRBV14 and TRBJ1-5, is EAGVTQFPSHSVIEKGQTVTLRCDPISGHDNLYWYRRVMGKEIKFLLHFVKESKQDESGMPNNRFLAERTGGTYSTLKVQPAELEDSGVYFCASSWGANQPQHFGDGTRLSIL.

The chain joins TRBV30 to TRBJ1-1, with D possibly TRBD1 on 6 matching bases. The V gene lost 2 bases and the J gene lost 4 bases, with 11 bases spanning the gap. CDR1 GTSNPN and CDR2 SVGIG come from the germline V gene (reference sequence). CDR3 length: 13 amino acids. The CDR3 spells CAWSWRGGTEAFF. The DNA for the CDR3 is TGTGCCTGGAGTTGGAGGGGGGGCACTGAAGCTTTCTTT.

The chain employs TRBV30 and TRBJ1-6, with TRBD1 matching 7 bases. The germline V gene encodes CDR1 GTSNPN and CDR2 SVGIG (reference sequence). The trim removed 3 bases at V and 10 bases at J, leaving 9 bases unmatched. The length of the CDR3 is 14 residues. This CDR3 reads CAWRLGTVRSPLHF. The CDR3 DNA is TGTGCCTGGAGACTAGGGACAGTTCGATCACCCCTCCACTTT. Full variable domain (outside the CDR3, taken from reference TRBV30 and TRBJ1-6): SQTIHQWPATLVQPVGSPLSLECTVEGTSNPNLYWYRQAAGRGLQLLFYSVGIGQISSEVPQNLSASRPQDRQFILSSKKLLLSDSGFYLCAWRLGTVRSPLHFGNGTRLTVT.

The chain combines TRBV12-3 or TRBV12-4 with TRBJ2-3, with TRBD2 as a possible D gene (6 bases). The length of the CDR3 is 12 residues. The V and J ends lost 6 bases and 5 bases respectively, with 9 bases between them. The CDR3 loop is CASRRGRDTQYF. The CDR3 DNA reads TGTGCCAGCAGGCGGGGCCGAGATACGCAGTATTTT.

This clonotype was detected once. V is TRBV15 and J is TRBJ2-4; perhaps D is TRBD1 or TRBD2 (5 bases each). The V and J ends lost 0 bases and 0 bases respectively, with 24 bases between them. CDR1 and CDR2 from the germline V gene are LNHNV and YYDKDF (reference sequence). The CDR3 is made up of 21 amino acids. Written as DNA, the CDR3 is TGTGCCACCAGCAGAGATAACGTCCCCAAGAATGGGGGTCTAGCCAAAAACATTCAGTACTTC. Protein sequence: CATSRDNVPKNGGLAKNIQYF.

About this clonotype: A junction end diverges from the germline sequence, so it may reflect a read error. The genes are TRBV20-1 and TRBJ1-1; 9 nucleotides match TRBD1. CDR1 is DFQATT, CDR2 SNEGSKA, per germline (reference sequence). This CDR3 comprises 12 residues. The CDR3 DNA sequence: TGCAGTGCTGTTCTCGAGCAGGACAGGGGACCCTTT. As protein: CSAVLEQDRGPF.

J is TRBJ2-3 and V is TRBV30, with no clear D. The CDR3 has 16 amino acids. With 3 bases removed from V and 2 bases from J, the gap between germline ends came to 18 bases. Germline V CDR1 and CDR2: GTSNPN, SVGIG (reference sequence). CDR3 nucleotides: TGTGCCTGGAGCAGACCCCCCTCCTGGGACACAGATACGCAGTATTTT. Translating it yields CAWSRPPSWDTDTQYF.

The J gene is TRBJ1-2, the V gene TRBV7-9; D unclear. Trimming left V 5 bases short and J 8 bases short, with 15 bases between. CDR3 size: 13 residues. The V gene's germline CDR1 is SEHNR and CDR2 FQNEAQ (reference sequence). The CDR3 region has the DNA TGTGCCAGCAGCCGGATGAACGGGGTCGGCTACACCTTC. It encodes CASSRMNGVGYTF.

V gene TRBV30 combines with J gene TRBJ2-7; D gene unclear. CDR3 length equals 15 residues. The ends were cut back, 0 bases at V and 1 base at J, with 13 bases in the middle. The germline V gene encodes CDR1 GTSNPN and CDR2 SVGIG (reference sequence). Here the CDR3 reads CAWSVRGDLSYEQYV. CDR3 DNA sequence: TGTGCCTGGAGTGTACGAGGAGATCTGTCCTACGAGCAGTACGTC.

The chain uses TRBV29-1 and TRBJ2-1, with 16 nucleotides matching TRBD2. Germline CDR1 reads SQVTM; CDR2 reads ANQGSEA. The CDR3 loop spans 16 amino acids. The V gene end was trimmed by 6 bases and the J gene end by 2 bases; junction bases not matched to a gene: 4. CDR3 sequence: CSVPGTSGGAYNEQFF. The CDR3 DNA sequence: TGCAGCGTCCCCGGGACTAGCGGGGGGGCCTACAATGAGCAGTTCTTC.

The chain employs TRBV3-1 and TRBJ1-1; no clear D. In germline, CDR1 is LGHDT, CDR2 YNNKEL (reference sequence). Trimming cost V 1 base and J 1 base, with 4 bases left between them. The length of the CDR3 is 13 residues. In nucleotides, the CDR3 is TGTGCCAGCAGCCAAGTTCAGAACACTGAAGCTTTCTTT. Protein product: CASSQVQNTEAFF.

This chain connects TRBV24-1 to TRBJ2-3, with D possibly being TRBD1 (6 bases). Germline V lookup: CDR1 KGHDR, CDR2 SFDVKD. The CDR3 contains 15 residues. Trimming took 6 bases from V and 3 from J, leaving 15 bases between them. The CDR3 loop reads CATSRTTGGTDTQYF. CDR3 nucleotide sequence: TGTGCCACCAGTAGAACGACAGGCGGGACAGATACGCAGTATTTT.

The chain uses TRBV20-1 and TRBJ2-3; possibly TRBD2 for D (6 bases). The length of the CDR3 is 14 residues. CDR1 and CDR2 from the germline V gene are DFQATT and SNEGSKA (reference sequence). Between the trimmed V and J ends, which lost 6 bases and 3 bases, there was a span of 16 bases. As DNA, the CDR3 is TGCAGTGCCCCCGGGGGAATTGGGACAGATACGCAGTATTTT. Its protein is CSAPGGIGTDTQYF.

The rearrangement uses TRBV24-1 and TRBJ1-1; possible D gene TRBD1, 6 bases. V lost 12 bases and J 5 bases, leaving 12 bases between the germline ends. The CDR3 length is 11 residues. The germline V gene encodes CDR1 KGHDR and CDR2 SFDVKD. This CDR3 reads CALGGRTEAFF. The CDR3 nucleotides are TGTGCCCTCGGGGGCAGGACTGAAGCTTTCTTT.

This chain connects TRBV29-1 to TRBJ1-2; D gene uncertain. Germline V gives CDR1 SQVTM, CDR2 ANQGSEA. Trimming removed 4 bases at V and 8 bases at J, with 20 bases between. CDR3 size: 14 residues. Here the CDR3 reads CSVGSSGSAGGYTF. The CDR3 region has the DNA TGCAGCGTTGGGTCCTCGGGGAGCGCTGGAGGCTACACCTTC.

The chain employs TRBV6-5 and TRBJ2-1; 13 bases are a match to TRBD2. V gave up 6 bases and J gave up 5 bases; unmatched junction bases: 4. The CDR3 has 15 amino acids. From germline, CDR1 is MNHEY and CDR2 SVGAGI. The CDR3 region is CASRSLAGGDNEQFF. CDR3 sequence (DNA): TGTGCCAGCAGGTCACTAGCGGGGGGGGACAATGAGCAGTTCTTC.

The chain is built from TRBV7-9 and TRBJ2-7; D is unclear. Deletions cut 1 base from V and 3 bases from J, with 10 bases between. This CDR3 is built from 14 residues. The germline V gene encodes CDR1 SEHNR and CDR2 FQNEAQ (reference sequence). The CDR3 is CASSLGARVYEQYF. In DNA, the CDR3 is TGTGCCAGCAGCTTAGGGGCCAGAGTCTACGAGCAGTACTTC.

CDR3 in DNA: TGTGCCAGCAGACCCGTGGCAGGGATAAATGAGCAGTTCTTC. The encoded protein is CASRPVAGINEQFF. The chain carries TRBV9 and TRBJ2-1, with D perhaps TRBD1 (5 bases). V was cut by 5 bases and J by 7 bases, with 16 bases left in between. The CDR3 spans 14 residues. Germline loops: CDR1 SGDLS, CDR2 YYNGEE.

The chain carries TRBV20-1 and TRBJ2-3, with D maybe TRBD2 (5 bases). CDR1 and CDR2 from the germline V gene are DFQATT and SNEGSKA (reference sequence). The CDR3 contains 14 residues. V was trimmed by 3 bases and J by 2 bases, leaving 12 bases between them. The DNA of the CDR3 is TGCAGTGCTAGGGCGGGTGCGATCACAGATACGCAGTATTTT. Protein sequence: CSARAGAITDTQYF.

V and J are TRBV30 and TRBJ1-2; D is undetermined. The V end lost 0 bases, the J end lost 8 bases, and 10 bases lay between the germline ends. CDR3 length: 12 residues. Germline-derived CDR1 and CDR2 are GTSNPN and SVGIG (reference sequence). CDR3 in DNA: TGTGCCTGGAGTGTTGGGCTCGAGGGCTACACCTTC. Protein sequence: CAWSVGLEGYTF.

The V gene is TRBV20-1, the J gene TRBJ2-3, with a possible D match to TRBD2 (6 bases). Germline-derived CDR1 and CDR2 are DFQATT and SNEGSKA (reference sequence). The CDR3 extends over 13 amino acids. V was pared by 5 bases and J by 4 bases, with 13 bases between. CDR3 residues: CSAPRPGADTQYF. CDR3 bases: TGCAGTGCTCCGCGGCCGGGGGCAGATACGCAGTATTTT.

This chain connects TRBV6-5 to TRBJ2-2, with a tentative D call TRBD1 (6 bases). The CDR3 spans 15 residues. CDR1 and CDR2 from the germline V gene are MNHEY and SVGAGI. Trimming stripped 5 bases from V and 4 bases from J, with 14 bases between. The CDR3 region has the DNA TGTGCCAGCAGTCGTTCCGGGACACTCACCGGGGAGCTGTTTTTT. Amino acid sequence: CASSRSGTLTGELFF.

V and J are TRBV20-1 and TRBJ2-5, with D perhaps being TRBD1 or TRBD2 (6 bases each). Per germline, CDR1 DFQATT and CDR2 SNEGSKA (reference sequence). V lost 2 bases, J lost 7 bases, and 17 bases lay in between. The CDR3 contains 14 residues. The CDR3 nucleotides read TGCAGTGCTAGATCGGGGGCGACCCGGGGGACCCAGTACTTC. It translates to CSARSGATRGTQYF.

The chain recombines TRBV20-1 with TRBJ2-1; D call uncertain. CDR3 length: 13 amino acids. V lost 0 bases and J lost 5, with 8 bases in between. CDR1 and CDR2 from the germline V gene are DFQATT and SNEGSKA (reference sequence). In DNA form, the CDR3 reads TGCAGTGCTAGAGAAAACCCCCACAATGAGCAGTTCTTC. Translated: CSARENPHNEQFF.